These 2 T cell receptor beta chains came from one sample sequenced in a study. Via MiXCR, TCRdb re-called the 5' RACE reads, giving one row per CDR3 protein. Found here are nearly 55,000 distinct CDR3 sequences, approximately 23% of them singletons; the top ten hold about 3%. Sequencing was done on a sample of tumor-infiltrating naive CD4+ T cells sorted from the breast tumor. Subset noted: naive CD4+ T cells, CD4+CD45RA+CD25-. Every receptor here comes from a female donor with breast cancer.

As for this clonotype: A much more abundant neighbour one base away suggests this may be a read error. This chain links TRBV6-2 or TRBV6-3 with TRBJ1-1, with D perhaps matching TRBD1 (6 bases). This CDR3 has 14 amino acids. Germline V gene sequence: CDR1 MNHEY, CDR2 SVGEGT. The CDR3 loop is CASRQGREYTEALF. The CDR3 region has the DNA TGTGCCAGCAGGCAGGGGCGCGAGTACACTGAAGCTCTCTTT.

In this sample, this clonotype turned up many times. The chain uses TRBV4-3 and TRBJ2-1; TRBD2 agrees at 9 bases. The CDR3 sequence is 16 residues long. From germline, CDR1 is LGHNA and CDR2 YSLEER. With 0 bases clipped from V and 6 bases from J, the junction kept 6 bases outside the gene matches. DNA for the CDR3: TGCGCCAGCAGCCAAGATAGAGCGGGGGGCAGCAATGAGCAGTTCTTC. The encoded protein is CASSQDRAGGSNEQFF.